This paragraph covers one T cell receptor (beta chain) sequence. Antigen specificity is unknown. The entry originates in a study of T cells in narcolepsy. Regarding the study as a whole: Healthy controls reportedly lacked the autoreactive clonotypes serially found in patients' blood. Comparing one patient's CSF and blood CD4+ clonotypes highlighted HCRT- and TRIB2-specific autoreactive clonotypes.

Some clones are missing from TCRdb's copy, which holds only in-frame ones; the method was immunoSEQ multiplex PCR. The sample holds under 40,000 clones, about 85% seen once. Sequencing used CD45RA- memory CD4+ T cells from PBMCs. The TCR was taken from a human donor with narcolepsy.

The CDR3 loop is CASSEAQGRGGRMRPWFF. The DNA for the CDR3 is TGTGCCAGCAGTGAAGCACAAGGAAGGGGGGGGCGGATGCGCCCGTGGTTCTTC. The rearrangement joins TRBV2 to TRBJ2-1; TRBD2 is a possible D gene (7 bases). Trimming cost V 0 bases and J 15 bases, with 30 bases left between them. This CDR3 has 18 amino acids. Germline values: CDR1 SNHLY, CDR2 FYNNEI.